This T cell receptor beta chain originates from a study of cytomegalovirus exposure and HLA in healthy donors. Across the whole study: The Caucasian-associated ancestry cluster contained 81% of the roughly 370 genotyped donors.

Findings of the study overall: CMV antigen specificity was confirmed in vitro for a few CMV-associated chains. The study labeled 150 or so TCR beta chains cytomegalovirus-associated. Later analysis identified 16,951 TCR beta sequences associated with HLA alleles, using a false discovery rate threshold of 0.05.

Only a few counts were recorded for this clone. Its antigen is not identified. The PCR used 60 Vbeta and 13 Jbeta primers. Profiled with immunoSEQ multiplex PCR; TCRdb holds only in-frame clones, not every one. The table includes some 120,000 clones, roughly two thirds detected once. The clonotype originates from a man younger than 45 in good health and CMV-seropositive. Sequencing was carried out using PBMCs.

The CDR3 bases are TGTGCCAGCGTAGCGGGAGTCGTTACCGGGGAGCTGTTTTTT. It yields the protein CASVAGVVTGELFF. The chain has TRBV6-1 and TRBJ2-2, with 9 bases identical to TRBD2. CDR1 is MNHNS, CDR2 SASEGT, per germline. This CDR3 has 14 amino acids. The V segment lost 8 bases and the J segment 5 bases; nucleotides outside the gene matches: 6.